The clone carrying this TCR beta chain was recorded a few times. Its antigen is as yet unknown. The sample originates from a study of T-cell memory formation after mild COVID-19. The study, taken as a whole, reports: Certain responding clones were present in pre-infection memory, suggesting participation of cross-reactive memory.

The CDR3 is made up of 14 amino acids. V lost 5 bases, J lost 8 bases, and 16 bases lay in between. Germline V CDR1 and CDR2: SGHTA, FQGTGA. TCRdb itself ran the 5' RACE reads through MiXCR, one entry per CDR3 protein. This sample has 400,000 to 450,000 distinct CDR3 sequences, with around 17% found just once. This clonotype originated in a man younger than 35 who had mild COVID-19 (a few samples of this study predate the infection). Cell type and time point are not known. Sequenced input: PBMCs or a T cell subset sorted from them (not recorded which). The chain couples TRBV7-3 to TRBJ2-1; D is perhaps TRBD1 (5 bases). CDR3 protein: CASSEGASSDEQFF. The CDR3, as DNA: TGTGCCAGCAGCGAAGGGGCTAGTTCAGATGAGCAGTTCTTC. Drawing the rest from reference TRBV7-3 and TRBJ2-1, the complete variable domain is GAGVSQTPSNKVTEKGKYVELRCDPISGHTALYWYRQSLGQGPEFLIYFQGTGAADDSGLPNDRFFAVRPEGSVSTLKIQRTERGDSAVYLCASSEGASSDEQFFGPGTRLTVL.